Given below is one T cell receptor beta chain in context. Its antigen specificity is not known. Per-base quality was not reported, and no clone a single base away is much larger than it. Patients with autoimmune disease history or receiving systemic immunosuppression were excluded from the trial. Peripheral blood for TCR sequencing was drawn from every dose cohort at baseline, at cycle 4 day 1 and at cycle 7 day 1. Samples were obtained from an open-label, multicenter, first-in-human phase I dose-escalation trial of ivuxolimab. The trial enrolled adults with locally advanced or metastatic head and neck squamous cell, hepatocellular, melanoma or renal cell carcinoma. CD4+ and CD8+ T cells were sorted separately from peripheral blood before TCR sequencing. This record comes from a study of OX40 agonist ivuxolimab in advanced cancers. About the investigation overall: Ivuxolimab was an agonistic, fully human IgG2 monoclonal antibody directed against OX40 (CD134), a costimulatory receptor. In the dose-escalation cohort, over 65% of patients were male, and the mean age was approximately 64 years, with a range of 23 to 79. Partial responses occurred in three dose-escalation patients, of whom one had hepatocellular carcinoma and two had cutaneous melanoma. Patients were allowed to have had prior anti-PD-1, anti-PD-L1 or anti-CTLA-4 therapy, and 30% to 40% of the dose-escalation patients had previously received checkpoint inhibitors. Intravenous ivuxolimab was administered to patients every 2 weeks at six dose levels: 0.01, 0.1, 0.3, 1.5, 3 and 10 mg/kg. The purpose of peripheral TCRbeta sequencing was to test whether ivuxolimab changed TCR sequence diversity and led to clonal T-cell expansion. Of the approximately 50 patients in dose escalation, approximately 20 had hepatocellular carcinoma, some 15 had melanoma, 9 had renal cell carcinoma and 9 had head and neck cancer. The paper describes the monotherapy dose-escalation part (N = 52 patients) of the phase I trial of ivuxolimab. Here is what the overall study found, with its caveats: In the 0.1-3.0 mg/kg groups, partial responders had among the lowest normalized peripheral clonal expansion, particularly in CD8+ T cells. Low levels of normalized T-cell clonal expansion were also seen in some patients who did not respond. After ivuxolimab, more expanded clones were found on average in CD8+ T cells than in CD4+ T cells. Which antigens the clonally expanded peripheral T cells were specific for was not determined. Clonal expansion of both CD4+ and CD8+ blood T cells was observed from baseline to week 6 at doses 0.1 to 3.0 mg/kg.

Genomic DNA was extracted from sorted cells for sequencing of the TCRbeta CDR3 region. The immunoSEQ Assay was used to sequence the TCRbeta CDR3 regions. TCRdb took over this immuneACCESS table, retaining in-frame rearrangements with V and J assigned. Such tables are incomplete; in checked studies, under half of the missing clones stem from an unresolved V gene, and the remainder is unexplained. For this sample there are just under 65,000 clones; almost 85% appear just once. Around 9.8% of the sample lies in the top ten. The CDR3 has 15 amino acids, counting the end cysteine and phenylalanine. Solely the CDR3 DNA is kept, with 45 bases framed from the first base. From the germline V gene (reference sequence), CDR1 is SEHNR and CDR2 is FQNEAQ. The junction shows trimming of 6 bases on V and 3 bases on J, plus 16 bases between the germline ends.

The rearranged segments are TRBV7-9 and TRBJ2-3; the D gene could be either TRBD1 or TRBD2, each agreeing at 6 bases. Sequencing used CD4+ or CD8+ T cells sorted from blood, obtained in a trial of the OX40 agonist ivuxolimab. This receptor was taken from an adult with an advanced solid tumor such as melanoma, head and neck, liver or kidney cancer. The CDR3: CASRRDRGVTDTQYF. The nucleotide sequence is TGTGCCAGCAGGCGCGATAGGGGGGTGACAGATACGCAGTATTTT. Full variable domain (CDR3 extended with the reference TRBV7-9 and TRBJ2-3 proteins): DTGVSQNPRHKITKRGQNVTFRCDPISEHNRLYWYRQTLGQGPEFLTYFQNEAQLEKSRLLSDRFSAERPKGSFSTLEIQRTEQGDSAMYLCASRRDRGVTDTQYFGPGTRLTVL.